The 17 T cell receptor beta chains reported below all come from one sample, sequenced in a study of PD-1 blockade in mismatch repair-deficient tumors. Profiling relied on immunoSEQ multiplex PCR, and the TCRdb table lists in-frame clones only, not all of them. The profile shows around 25,000 clones, 65% to 85% of them singletons. The source was PBMCs, collected before pembrolizumab treatment. These receptors all come from an adult with mismatch repair-deficient cancer.

This chain uses TRBV30 with TRBJ2-1; 8 bases are a match to TRBD2. CDR1 and CDR2 from the germline V gene are GTSNPN and SVGIG (reference sequence). V was pared by 8 bases and J by 4 bases, with 10 bases of the junction left unmatched. The CDR3 consists of 14 residues. The CDR3 region is CASSGTSRYNEQFF. As DNA, the CDR3 is TGTGCCAGCTCCGGGACTAGTCGTTACAATGAGCAGTTCTTC. The full variable domain, rest sourced from reference TRBV30 and TRBJ2-1, is SQTIHQWPATLVQPVGSPLSLECTVEGTSNPNLYWYRQAAGRGLQLLFYSVGIGQISSEVPQNLSASRPQDRQFILSSKKLLLSDSGFYLCASSGTSRYNEQFFGPGTRLTVL.

The gene calls are TRBV28 and TRBJ2-7; 10 bases map to TRBD2. This CDR3 has 13 amino acids. Trimming took 10 bases from V and 3 from J; bases not matched to a gene: 6. Germline V CDR1 and CDR2: MDHEN, SYDVKM. The CDR3 is CAIAAGGFYEQYF. For the CDR3, the DNA is TGTGCCATCGCAGCGGGAGGGTTCTACGAGCAGTACTTC.

The rearrangement uses TRBV6-1 and TRBJ1-3, with D maybe TRBD1 (5 bases). V was pared by 0 bases and J by 5 bases, with 14 bases between. Germline loops: CDR1 MNHNS, CDR2 SASEGT. This CDR3 has 16 amino acids. The CDR3 nucleotides read TGTGCCAGCAGTGAAGCGCCCGAAGGGGCAAGAAACACCATATATTTT. Amino acid sequence: CASSEAPEGARNTIYF.

This sequence joins TRBV28 and TRBJ1-1, with 9 bases identical to TRBD1. After removal of 6 bases from V and 8 bases from J, the junction contained 4 bases not matched to a gene. The CDR3 covers 12 residues. Germline loops: CDR1 MDHEN, CDR2 SYDVKM. The CDR3 DNA reads as TGTGCCAGCAGCCGAGGACAGGGGGAAGCTTTCTTT. This gives the protein CASSRGQGEAFF.

This clone came up a few times. The chain joins TRBV18 to TRBJ2-7; D might be TRBD2 (6 bases). Deletions cut 3 bases from V and 0 bases from J, with 9 bases between. Germline V gene sequence: CDR1 KGHSH, CDR2 LQKENI. The CDR3 is 14 residues long. CDR3 bases: TGTGCCAGCTCACCTGGGACTGACTCCTACGAGCAGTACTTC. Translated, it gives CASSPGTDSYEQYF.

This chain links TRBV2 with TRBJ2-5, with D possibly being TRBD1 (5 bases). V dropped 3 bases and J dropped 1 base, with 9 bases sitting between them. The CDR3 runs to 14 residues. Germline V gives CDR1 SNHLY, CDR2 FYNNEI. The CDR3 bases are TGTGCCAGCAGTGAGGGGCAGGGCCAAGAGACCCAGTACTTC. This sequence encodes CASSEGQGQETQYF.

The V and J genes are TRBV18 and TRBJ1-2; D is unresolved. Germline CDR1 is KGHSH and CDR2 is LQKENI. CDR3 length equals 13 residues. Trimming stripped 3 bases from V and 7 bases from J, with 12 bases between. The CDR3 is CASSPADIGGYTF. CDR3 DNA: TGTGCCAGCTCACCTGCAGACATAGGTGGCTACACCTTC.

The rearrangement joins TRBV12-5 to TRBJ2-1; TRBD2 is a possible D gene (5 bases). Germline values: CDR1 LGHNT, CDR2 FRNRAP. This CDR3 is built from 16 residues. With 0 bases removed from V and 7 bases from J, the gap between germline ends came to 16 bases. The CDR3 DNA is TGTGCTAGTGGTTTGGTAAGGGAGACCCGTCGGAATGAGCAGTTCTTC. Its protein is CASGLVRETRRNEQFF.

This clone is a singleton in its sample. This rearrangement joins TRBV21-1 to TRBJ2-6; TRBD1, the table's D call, was not compared with the DNA. TRBV21-1 is designated a pseudogene. The CDR3 contains 17 residues. This CDR3 reads CASSKAGPRSGANVLTF. DNA of the CDR3: TGTGCCAGCAGCAAAGCGGGGCCTCGGTCTGGGGCCAACGTCCTGACTTTC.

This chain connects TRBV18 to TRBJ2-1; 9 bases line up with TRBD2. The CDR3 contains 15 residues. V was clipped by 3 bases and J by 5 bases; unmatched bases: 5. Germline CDR1 reads KGHSH; CDR2 reads LQKENI. CDR3 DNA sequence: TGTGCCAGCTCACCTGGGATAGCGGGAGACAATGAGCAGTTCTTC. Translated, it gives CASSPGIAGDNEQFF.

The chain is built from TRBV4-1 and TRBJ2-7, with TRBD2 matching 11 bases. Trimming removed 1 base from V and 2 bases from J; junction bases left unmatched: 4. The CDR3 consists of 16 residues. Germline loops: CDR1 MGHRA, CDR2 YSYEKL. The CDR3 sequence is CASSQGLAGRPYEQYF. CDR3 DNA sequence: TGCGCCAGCAGCCAAGGACTAGCGGGAAGGCCCTACGAGCAGTACTTC.

The rearrangement links TRBV10-3 to TRBJ1-4; 10 bases agree with TRBD1. The length of the CDR3 is 14 residues. Germline CDR1 and CDR2: ENHRY and SYGVKD. V shed 5 bases and J 6 bases; nucleotides not matched to a gene: 3. As DNA, the CDR3 is TGTGCCATCAGTCGGGGGACAGGGGATGAAAAACTGTTTTTT. It codes for CAISRGTGDEKLFF.

The chain has TRBV5-6 and TRBJ2-4; no definite D call. Trimming removed 1 base from V and 0 bases from J, with 8 bases in between. Germline values: CDR1 SGHDT, CDR2 YYEEEE. This CDR3 has 15 amino acids. CDR3 in DNA: TGTGCCAGCAGCTTGCTGTCGGGAGCCAAAAACATTCAGTACTTC. Translation: CASSLLSGAKNIQYF.

DNA for the CDR3: TGTGCCAGCAGCGTAGCAGGCACGAACACTGAAGCTTTCTTT. Encoded protein: CASSVAGTNTEAFF. V gene TRBV9 combines with J gene TRBJ1-1; D is ambiguous. CDR3 length: 14 amino acids. Trimming stripped 0 bases from V and 1 base from J, with 7 bases between. Germline CDR1 and CDR2: SGDLS and YYNGEE. Full variable domain (outside the CDR3, taken from reference TRBV9 and TRBJ1-1): DSGVTQTPKHLITATGQRVTLRCSPRSGDLSVYWYQQSLDQGLQFLIQYYNGEERAKGNILERFSAQQFPDLHSELNLSSLELGDSALYFCASSVAGTNTEAFFGQGTRLTVV.

The chain links TRBV2 to TRBJ2-1; D is unresolved. The CDR3 contains 13 residues. The V gene's germline CDR1 is SNHLY and CDR2 FYNNEI. The V end lost 7 bases, the J end lost 4 bases, and 11 bases lay between the germline ends. The CDR3 here is CASTPNVYNEQFF. The CDR3, as DNA: TGTGCCAGCACCCCTAACGTTTACAATGAGCAGTTCTTC.

The V call is TRBV28, the J call TRBJ1-2; TRBD1 matches 10 bases. This CDR3 contains 19 residues. The germline CDR1 and CDR2 sequences are MDHEN and SYDVKM. V lost 6 bases, J lost 6 bases, and 22 bases stayed unmatched. CDR3 bases: TGTGCCAGCAGCCGAAAGGGTTTCGTCCCGGGACAGGGGTCCCATGGCTACACCTTC. Translation: CASSRKGFVPGQGSHGYTF.

This sequence joins TRBV5-1 and TRBJ2-3; D is perhaps TRBD2 (6 bases). The CDR3 length is 15 residues. Trimming shortened V by 0 bases and J by 8 bases, and 16 bases separated the two germline ends. Germline CDR1 and CDR2: SGHRS and YFSETQ. The CDR3 DNA follows: TGCGCCAGCAGCTTGGATGGAGGGGCCGGTGTTACGCAGTATTTT. Encoded protein: CASSLDGGAGVTQYF.